The clone carrying this TCR beta chain was seen only once. Its cognate antigen is unknown. The PCR had 60 Vbeta and 13 Jbeta primers. Some clones are missing from TCRdb's copy, which holds only in-frame ones; the method was immunoSEQ multiplex PCR. The table includes about 170,000 clones, 80% detected once. The entry originates in a study of cytomegalovirus exposure and HLA in healthy donors. The overall study: HLA-typed donors contributed approximately 86 million unique TCRs, which were held in an early data release.

Between the trimmed V and J ends, which lost 7 bases and 6 bases, there was a span of 16 bases. Germline lookup yields CDR1 SQVTM and CDR2 ANQGSEA. This CDR3 region has 12 residues. General observations from the study: A later analysis linked a missense variant in DCLRE1C to the trimming of TCR beta V and J genes. Through in vitro validation, a few CMV-associated chains were shown to be specific for CMV antigens.

This clonotype was obtained from a woman in her 50s in good health and CMV-seropositive. The V gene is TRBV29-1, the J gene TRBJ2-7, with D perhaps matching TRBD2 (6 bases). Specimen: PBMCs. CDR3 region: CSAGTAPGEQYF. The CDR3 DNA reads as TGCAGCGCGGGGACTGCCCCGGGCGAGCAGTACTTC.